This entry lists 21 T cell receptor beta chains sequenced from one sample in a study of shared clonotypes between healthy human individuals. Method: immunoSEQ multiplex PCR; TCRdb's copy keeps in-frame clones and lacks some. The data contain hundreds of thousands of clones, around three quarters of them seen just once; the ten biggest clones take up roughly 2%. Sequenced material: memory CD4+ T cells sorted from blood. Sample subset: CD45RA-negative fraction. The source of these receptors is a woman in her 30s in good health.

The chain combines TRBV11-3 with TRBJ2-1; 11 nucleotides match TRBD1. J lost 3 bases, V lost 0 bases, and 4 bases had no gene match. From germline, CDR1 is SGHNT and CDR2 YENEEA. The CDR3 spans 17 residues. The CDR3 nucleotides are TGTGCCAGCAGCTTAGAAGTGGGGACAGGGGGCTACAATGAGCAGTTCTTC. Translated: CASSLEVGTGGYNEQFF.

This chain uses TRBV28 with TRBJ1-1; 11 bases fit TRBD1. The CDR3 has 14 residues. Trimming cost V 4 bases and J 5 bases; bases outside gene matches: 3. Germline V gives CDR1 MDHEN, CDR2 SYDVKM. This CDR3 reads CASSSDRGQTEAFF. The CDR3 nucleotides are TGTGCCAGCAGTTCGGACAGGGGGCAAACTGAAGCTTTCTTT.

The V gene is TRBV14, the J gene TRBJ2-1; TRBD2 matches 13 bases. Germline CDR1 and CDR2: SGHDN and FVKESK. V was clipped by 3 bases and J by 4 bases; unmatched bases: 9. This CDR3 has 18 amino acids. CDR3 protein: CASSQGLAGWLGYNEQFF. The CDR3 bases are TGTGCCAGCAGCCAGGGACTAGCGGGATGGTTGGGGTACAATGAGCAGTTCTTC.

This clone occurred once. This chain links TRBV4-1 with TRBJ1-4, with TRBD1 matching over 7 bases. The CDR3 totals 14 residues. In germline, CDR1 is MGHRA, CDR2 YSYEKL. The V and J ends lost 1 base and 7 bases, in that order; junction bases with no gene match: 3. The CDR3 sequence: CASSQGDRAEKLFF. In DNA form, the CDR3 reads TGCGCCAGCAGCCAAGGGGACAGAGCTGAAAAACTGTTTTTT.

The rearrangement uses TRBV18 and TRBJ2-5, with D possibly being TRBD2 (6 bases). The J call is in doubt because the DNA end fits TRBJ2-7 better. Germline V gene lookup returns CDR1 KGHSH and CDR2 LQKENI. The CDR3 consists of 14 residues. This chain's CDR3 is CASSQAGPGYEQYF. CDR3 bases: TGTGCCAGCTCACAAGCGGGCCCTGGATACGAGCAGTACTTC.

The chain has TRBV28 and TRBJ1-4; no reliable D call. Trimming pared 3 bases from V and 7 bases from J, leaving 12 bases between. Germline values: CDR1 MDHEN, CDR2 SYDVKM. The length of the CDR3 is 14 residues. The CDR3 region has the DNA TGTGCCAGCAGTTTCCCCGGGAGTCCTGAAAAACTGTTTTTT. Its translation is CASSFPGSPEKLFF.

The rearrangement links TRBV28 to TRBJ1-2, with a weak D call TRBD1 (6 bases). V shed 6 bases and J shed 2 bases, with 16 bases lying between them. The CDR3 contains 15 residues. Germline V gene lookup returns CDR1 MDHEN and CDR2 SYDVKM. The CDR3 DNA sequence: TGTGCCAGCAGAAGAGGACAGACTGTGAACTATGGCTACACCTTC. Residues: CASRRGQTVNYGYTF.

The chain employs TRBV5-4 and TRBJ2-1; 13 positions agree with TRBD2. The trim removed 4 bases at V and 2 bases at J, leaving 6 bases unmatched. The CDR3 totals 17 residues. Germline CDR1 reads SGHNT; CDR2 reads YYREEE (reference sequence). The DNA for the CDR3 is TGTGCCAGCAGCAACCCGGGACTAGCGGGAACCTACAATGAGCAGTTCTTC. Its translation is CASSNPGLAGTYNEQFF.

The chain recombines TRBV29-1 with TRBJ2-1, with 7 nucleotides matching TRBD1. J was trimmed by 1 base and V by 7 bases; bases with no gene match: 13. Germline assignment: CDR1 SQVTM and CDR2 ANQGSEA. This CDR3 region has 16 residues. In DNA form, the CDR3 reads TGCAGCGCATTACAGGGGACCAAGACATCCTACAATGAGCAGTTCTTC. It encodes CSALQGTKTSYNEQFF.

The CDR3 DNA sequence: TGTGCCAGCAGTAAAGGGCAGGGGGTACCATACGAGCAGTACTTC. Protein sequence: CASSKGQGVPYEQYF. The chain carries TRBV27 and TRBJ2-7; 7 bases are a match to TRBD1. V was pared by 5 bases and J by 4 bases, with 11 bases of the junction left unmatched. CDR3 length equals 15 residues. Germline CDR1 MNHEY, CDR2 SMNVEV (reference sequence).

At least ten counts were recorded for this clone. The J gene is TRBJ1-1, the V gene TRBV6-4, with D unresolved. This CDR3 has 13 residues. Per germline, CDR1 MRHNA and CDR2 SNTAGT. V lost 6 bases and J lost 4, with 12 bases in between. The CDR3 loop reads CASSSGWGTEAFF. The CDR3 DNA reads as TGTGCCAGCAGCTCTGGGTGGGGCACTGAAGCTTTCTTT.

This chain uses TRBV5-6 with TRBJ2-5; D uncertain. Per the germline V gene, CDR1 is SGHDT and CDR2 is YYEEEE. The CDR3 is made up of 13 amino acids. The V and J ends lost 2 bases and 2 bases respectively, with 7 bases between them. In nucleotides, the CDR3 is TGTGCCAGCAGCTTAACGGATCAAGAGACCCAGTACTTC. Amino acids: CASSLTDQETQYF.

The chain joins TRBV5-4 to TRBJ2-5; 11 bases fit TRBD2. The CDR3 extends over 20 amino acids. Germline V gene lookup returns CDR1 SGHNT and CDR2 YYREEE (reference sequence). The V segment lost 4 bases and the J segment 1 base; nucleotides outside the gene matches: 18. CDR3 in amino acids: CASSQAASSGRRGFQETQYF. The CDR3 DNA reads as TGTGCCAGCAGCCAGGCCGCTTCTAGCGGGAGGAGGGGTTTCCAAGAGACCCAGTACTTC.

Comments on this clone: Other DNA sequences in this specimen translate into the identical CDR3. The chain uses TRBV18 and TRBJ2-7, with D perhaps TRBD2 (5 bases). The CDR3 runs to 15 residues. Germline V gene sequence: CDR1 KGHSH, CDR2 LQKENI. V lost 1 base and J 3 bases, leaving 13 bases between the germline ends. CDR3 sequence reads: CASSPLTSGDYEQYF. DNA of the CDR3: TGTGCCAGCTCACCACTAACTAGTGGGGACTACGAGCAGTACTTC.

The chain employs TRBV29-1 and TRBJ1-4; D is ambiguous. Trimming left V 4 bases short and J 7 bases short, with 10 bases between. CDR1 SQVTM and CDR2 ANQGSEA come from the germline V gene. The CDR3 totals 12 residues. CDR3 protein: CSVATGGEKLFF. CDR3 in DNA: TGCAGCGTTGCCACGGGAGGTGAAAAACTGTTTTTT.

The CDR3 coding sequence is TGTGCCAGCAGTTCTAAAGTCCCGGGACAGGGATGGGGTGAAAAACTGTTTTTT. Translated: CASSSKVPGQGWGEKLFF. The chain has TRBV27 and TRBJ1-4, with 9 nucleotides matching TRBD1. This CDR3 comprises 18 residues. The V and J ends lost 4 bases and 7 bases, in that order; junction bases with no gene match: 16. The germline gives CDR1 MNHEY, CDR2 SMNVEV (reference sequence).

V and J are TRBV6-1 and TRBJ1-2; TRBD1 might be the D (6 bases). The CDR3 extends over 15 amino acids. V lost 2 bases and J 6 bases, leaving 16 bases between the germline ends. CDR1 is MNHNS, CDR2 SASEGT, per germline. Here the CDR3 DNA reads TGTGCCAGCAGTGAAATTGGGCGGCAGGGGAATGGCTACACCTTC. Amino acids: CASSEIGRQGNGYTF.

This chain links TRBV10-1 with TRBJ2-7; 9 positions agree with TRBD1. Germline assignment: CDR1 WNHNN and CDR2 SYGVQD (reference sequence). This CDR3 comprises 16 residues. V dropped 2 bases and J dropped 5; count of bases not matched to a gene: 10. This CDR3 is CASSEIRRTGAHEQYF. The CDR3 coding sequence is TGCGCCAGCAGTGAGATTCGCCGGACAGGGGCCCACGAGCAGTACTTC.

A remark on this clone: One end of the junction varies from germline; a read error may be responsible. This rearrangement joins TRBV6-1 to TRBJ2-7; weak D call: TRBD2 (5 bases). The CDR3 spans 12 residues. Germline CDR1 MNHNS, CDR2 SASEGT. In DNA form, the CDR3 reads TGTGCCAGCAGTGAAACCGCCCGCGGGCCTAATTTC. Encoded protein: CASSETARGPNF.

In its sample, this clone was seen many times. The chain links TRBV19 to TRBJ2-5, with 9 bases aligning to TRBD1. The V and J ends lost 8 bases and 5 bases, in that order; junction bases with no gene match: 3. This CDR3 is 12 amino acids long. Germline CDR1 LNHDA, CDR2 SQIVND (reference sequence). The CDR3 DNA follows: TGTGCCAGTGGGGACAGGGCTGAGACCCAGTACTTC. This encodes CASGDRAETQYF.

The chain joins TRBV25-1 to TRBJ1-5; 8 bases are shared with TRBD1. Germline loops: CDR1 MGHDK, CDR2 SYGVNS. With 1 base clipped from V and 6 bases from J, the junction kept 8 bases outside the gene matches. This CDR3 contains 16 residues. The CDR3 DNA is TGTGCCAGCAGTGAATCAGGGCAGGGGGCCGTTCAGCCCCAGCATTTT. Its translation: CASSESGQGAVQPQHF. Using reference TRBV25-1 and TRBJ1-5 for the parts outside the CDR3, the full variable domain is EADIYQTPRYLVIGTGKKITLECSQTMGHDKMYWYQQDPGMELHLIHYSYGVNSTEKGDLSSESTVSRIRTEHFPLTLESARPSHTSQYLCASSESGQGAVQPQHFGDGTRLSIL.